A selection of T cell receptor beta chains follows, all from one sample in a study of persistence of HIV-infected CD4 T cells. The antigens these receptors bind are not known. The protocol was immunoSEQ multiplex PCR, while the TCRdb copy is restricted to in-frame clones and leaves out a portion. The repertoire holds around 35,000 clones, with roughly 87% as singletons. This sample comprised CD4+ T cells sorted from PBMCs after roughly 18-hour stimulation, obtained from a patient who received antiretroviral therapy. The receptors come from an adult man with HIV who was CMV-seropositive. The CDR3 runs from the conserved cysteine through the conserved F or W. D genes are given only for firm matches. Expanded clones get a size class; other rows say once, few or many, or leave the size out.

CDR3 DNA: TGTGCCAGCAGCCAAGGAGGGACCCTAGGCTACACCTTC; CDR3 protein: CASSQGGTLGYTF; clone size: -; V gene: TRBV3-1/TRBV3-2; D gene: -; J gene: TRBJ1-2
CDR3 DNA: TGTGCCTGGAGTGACACATATCCCGGGGAGCTGTTTTTT; CDR3 protein: CAWSDTYPGELFF; clone size: -; V gene: TRBV30; D gene: -; J gene: TRBJ2-2
CDR3 DNA: TGTGCCAGCAGCCCGGAGACTAGCGGGAGGGCCGGCGAGCAGTACTTC; CDR3 protein: CASSPETSGRAGEQYF; clone size: -; V gene: TRBV7-2; D gene: TRBD2; J gene: TRBJ2-7
CDR3 DNA: TGTGCCAGCAGCCCCGACAGGAGCTCTGGAAACACCATATATTTT; CDR3 protein: CASSPDRSSGNTIYF; clone size: once; V gene: TRBV6-5; D gene: -; J gene: TRBJ1-3
CDR3 DNA: TGTGCCTGGAGTGTAGACAGGGGGCAAAATGGCTACACCTTC; CDR3 protein: CAWSVDRGQNGYTF; clone size: -; V gene: TRBV30; D gene: TRBD1; J gene: TRBJ1-2
CDR3 DNA: TGCGCCAGCAGCCGGTTAGCGGGAGCCAACGAGCAGTACTTC; CDR3 protein: CASSRLAGANEQYF; clone size: -; V gene: TRBV4-1; D gene: TRBD2; J gene: TRBJ2-7
CDR3 DNA: TGTGCCTGGAGTGCTCGACTAGCGGGGCGATACGAGCAGTACTTC; CDR3 protein: CAWSARLAGRYEQYF; clone size: -; V gene: TRBV30; D gene: TRBD2; J gene: TRBJ2-7
CDR3 DNA: TGCGCCAGCAGCCAAGAAAACGGGGTAAATTCACCCCTCCACTTT; CDR3 protein: CASSQENGVNSPLHF; clone size: -; V gene: TRBV4-1; D gene: -; J gene: TRBJ1-6
CDR3 DNA: TGTGCCGTAACACGGGGGGGACGCACAGATACGCAGTATTTT; CDR3 protein: CAVTRGGRTDTQYF; clone size: -; V gene: TRBV30; D gene: TRBD2; J gene: TRBJ2-3
CDR3 DNA: TGTGCCAGCAGAGGACCCCTCAGCACAGATACGCAGTATTTT; CDR3 protein: CASRGPLSTDTQYF; clone size: -; V gene: TRBV6-5; D gene: -; J gene: TRBJ2-3
CDR3 DNA: TGTGCCAGCATCTCGGGATCTGGGGCCAACGTCCTGACTTTC; CDR3 protein: CASISGSGANVLTF; clone size: once; V gene: TRBV2; D gene: -; J gene: TRBJ2-6
CDR3 DNA: TGCAGCGTTGGCGGTCGTGTCGGGGAGCTGTTTTTT; CDR3 protein: CSVGGRVGELFF; clone size: -; V gene: TRBV29-1; D gene: -; J gene: TRBJ2-2
CDR3 DNA: TGTGCCAGCAACTTGGCGGGAGTGGGAGAGCAGTTCTTC; CDR3 protein: CASNLAGVGEQFF; clone size: -; V gene: TRBV28; D gene: TRBD2; J gene: TRBJ2-1
CDR3 DNA: TGTGCCAGCAGCCAACTACAGGGGGCGGTTGGCACTGAAGCTTTCTTT; CDR3 protein: CASSQLQGAVGTEAFF; clone size: -; V gene: TRBV7-6; D gene: TRBD1; J gene: TRBJ1-1
CDR3 DNA: TGTGCCAGCAGTGTGTCCGTGAACACTGAAGCTTTCTTT; CDR3 protein: CASSVSVNTEAFF; clone size: -; V gene: TRBV6-4; D gene: -; J gene: TRBJ1-1
CDR3 DNA: TGTGCCAGCAGCCGGGAGGCTGGCTTTTATCCCCTCCACTTT; CDR3 protein: CASSREAGFYPLHF; clone size: -; V gene: TRBV6-5; D gene: -; J gene: TRBJ1-6
CDR3 DNA: TGTGCCAGCAGCTCTAGGAGGGTGGGACTGGGAGAAAAACTGTTTTTT; CDR3 protein: CASSSRRVGLGEKLFF; clone size: -; V gene: TRBV13; D gene: -; J gene: TRBJ1-4
CDR3 DNA: TGCGCCAGCAGCCAAGAACCACTAGCGGGAGCTGATACGCAGTATTTT; CDR3 protein: CASSQEPLAGADTQYF; clone size: -; V gene: TRBV4-1; D gene: TRBD2; J gene: TRBJ2-3
CDR3 DNA: TGTGCCAGCTCACCACCGTCCGGGCCCCAAAACGCCTACGAGCAGTACTTC; CDR3 protein: CASSPPSGPQNAYEQYF; clone size: -; V gene: TRBV18; D gene: -; J gene: TRBJ2-7
CDR3 DNA: TGTGCCTGGAGTGAGGGACATCGGCCGGTTGATCAGCCCCAGCATTTT; CDR3 protein: CAWSEGHRPVDQPQHF; clone size: few; V gene: TRBV30; D gene: -; J gene: TRBJ1-5
CDR3 DNA: TGCAGCGTTGAATTGGGGACAACTAATGAAAAACTGTTTTTT; CDR3 protein: CSVELGTTNEKLFF; clone size: -; V gene: TRBV29-1; D gene: -; J gene: TRBJ1-4
CDR3 DNA: TGTGCCAGCAGCTACCTAGCGGGAGGGGGCTACGAGCAGTACTTC; CDR3 protein: CASSYLAGGGYEQYF; clone size: few; V gene: TRBV6-5; D gene: TRBD2; J gene: TRBJ2-7
CDR3 DNA: TGCGCCAGCAGCCAAGAGGGACTAGGAGGAGAGACCCAGTACTTC; CDR3 protein: CASSQEGLGGETQYF; clone size: -; V gene: TRBV4-1; D gene: TRBD2; J gene: TRBJ2-5
CDR3 DNA: TGTGCCAGTAGTATGTCTTCAGGAAGGCCGCTCGAGCAGTACTTC; CDR3 protein: CASSMSSGRPLEQYF; clone size: -; V gene: TRBV19; D gene: -; J gene: TRBJ2-7
CDR3 DNA: TGTGCCAGCAGCAAGGGGATTTTGGACTCATTCATGAACACTGAAGCTTTCTTT; CDR3 protein: CASSKGILDSFMNTEAFF; clone size: -; V gene: TRBV21-1; D gene: -; J gene: TRBJ1-1
CDR3 DNA: TGTGCCACCAGCAGAGATCCGGGGCCTAACAATGAGCAGTTCTTC; CDR3 protein: CATSRDPGPNNEQFF; clone size: once; V gene: TRBV15; D gene: -; J gene: TRBJ2-1
CDR3 DNA: TGCGCCAGCAGCCCTTCAACAGGGAGCTCCTACGAGCAGTACTTC; CDR3 protein: CASSPSTGSSYEQYF; clone size: -; V gene: TRBV4-1; D gene: -; J gene: TRBJ2-7
CDR3 DNA: TGCGCCAGCGAAATGGGGACAGGGAGCTCTGGGGCCAACGTCCTGACTTTC; CDR3 protein: CASEMGTGSSGANVLTF; clone size: -; V gene: TRBV5-1; D gene: TRBD1; J gene: TRBJ2-6
CDR3 DNA: TGTGCCAGCTCACCAAGGACAGGGGGCACCGGGGAGCTGTTTTTT; CDR3 protein: CASSPRTGGTGELFF; clone size: -; V gene: TRBV18; D gene: TRBD1; J gene: TRBJ2-2
CDR3 DNA: TGTGCCAGCAGCGTACAGGGGGCGAACACCGGGGAGCTGTTTTTT; CDR3 protein: CASSVQGANTGELFF; clone size: -; V gene: TRBV9; D gene: TRBD1; J gene: TRBJ2-2
CDR3 DNA: TGTGCCAGCAGCCCTGCGGGTGGGGGAAACACTGAAGCTTTCTTT; CDR3 protein: CASSPAGGGNTEAFF; clone size: -; V gene: TRBV7-3; D gene: -; J gene: TRBJ1-1
CDR3 DNA: TGTGCCAGCAGCTTATATACAGGGTCCTACGAGCAGTACTTC; CDR3 protein: CASSLYTGSYEQYF; clone size: once; V gene: TRBV7-2; D gene: -; J gene: TRBJ2-7
CDR3 DNA: TGTGCCAGCAGCCCCGGCGGGGGGGCGAGCGGCAATCAGCCCCAGCATTTT; CDR3 protein: CASSPGGGASGNQPQHF; clone size: -; V gene: TRBV7-2; D gene: -; J gene: TRBJ1-5
CDR3 DNA: TGTGCCAGCAGCTTGGCCGGGACAGGGGGGAAAGGCTACACCTTC; CDR3 protein: CASSLAGTGGKGYTF; clone size: few; V gene: TRBV5-8; D gene: TRBD1; J gene: TRBJ1-2
CDR3 DNA: TGCAGCGTTGAAGTACTAGCGGGAGGAGATACGCAGTATTTT; CDR3 protein: CSVEVLAGGDTQYF; clone size: -; V gene: TRBV29-1; D gene: TRBD2; J gene: TRBJ2-3
CDR3 DNA: TGTGCCAGCAGCCTCGTGGCCCGGCGGTCTAGCACAGATACGCAGTATTTT; CDR3 protein: CASSLVARRSSTDTQYF; clone size: few; V gene: TRBV14; D gene: -; J gene: TRBJ2-3
CDR3 DNA: TGTGCCAGCAGTTACGGGGGACAGCCGATTAATGAAAAACTGTTTTTT; CDR3 protein: CASSYGGQPINEKLFF; clone size: -; V gene: TRBV6-5; D gene: TRBD1; J gene: TRBJ1-4
CDR3 DNA: TGCGCCAGCAGCGCGTCCGGGACAGGGGGCTCCGGGGAGCTGTTTTTT; CDR3 protein: CASSASGTGGSGELFF; clone size: -; V gene: TRBV5-1; D gene: TRBD1; J gene: TRBJ2-2
CDR3 DNA: TGTGCCAGCAGTCGACAGGGGAACACTGAAGCTTTCTTT; CDR3 protein: CASSRQGNTEAFF; clone size: once; V gene: TRBV12-3/TRBV12-4; D gene: TRBD1; J gene: TRBJ1-1
CDR3 DNA: TGTGCCAGCAGTTTAATAACAGGGAGCCCATTCTACGAGCAGTACTTC; CDR3 protein: CASSLITGSPFYEQYF; clone size: -; V gene: TRBV28; D gene: -; J gene: TRBJ2-7
CDR3 DNA: TGTGCCAGCAGCTTAGTTTCTACCACGGCAGGGGGTTCACCCCTCCACTTT; CDR3 protein: CASSLVSTTAGGSPLHF; clone size: few; V gene: TRBV7-2; D gene: TRBD1; J gene: TRBJ1-6
CDR3 DNA: TGTGCCACCAGCAGAGATTCCAGCGGGAGGTTCTCCTACAATGAGCAGTTCTTC; CDR3 protein: CATSRDSSGRFSYNEQFF; clone size: -; V gene: TRBV15; D gene: TRBD2; J gene: TRBJ2-1
CDR3 DNA: TGTGCCAGTAGTACCACAAAACTAGCGGGAGTTCTAAATGAGCAGTTCTTC; CDR3 protein: CASSTTKLAGVLNEQFF; clone size: -; V gene: TRBV19; D gene: TRBD2; J gene: TRBJ2-1
CDR3 DNA: TGCAGTGCTAGTTTTTCCAGGAACACTGAAGCTTTCTTT; CDR3 protein: CSASFSRNTEAFF; clone size: -; V gene: TRBV20-1; D gene: -; J gene: TRBJ1-1
CDR3 DNA: TGTGCCAGCAGTGACAGACTAGCGGCCAATGAGCAGTTCTTC; CDR3 protein: CASSDRLAANEQFF; clone size: -; V gene: TRBV2; D gene: TRBD2; J gene: TRBJ2-1
CDR3 DNA: TGCGCCAGCAGCCAAGAGAACAGGGGCGGCCAGCCCCAGCATTTT; CDR3 protein: CASSQENRGGQPQHF; clone size: -; V gene: TRBV4-1; D gene: TRBD1; J gene: TRBJ1-5
CDR3 DNA: TGTGCCACCCTTGATGGAAACACCATATATTTT; CDR3 protein: CATLDGNTIYF; clone size: -; V gene: TRBV11-1; D gene: -; J gene: TRBJ1-3
CDR3 DNA: TGTGCCAGCAGCCTATACACCTTCTCGAAAAGCTACACCTTC; CDR3 protein: CASSLYTFSKSYTF; clone size: -; V gene: TRBV5-6; D gene: -; J gene: TRBJ1-2
CDR3 DNA: TGTGCCAGCATCTCGACAGGGGAAAGACGTGGGTACACCTTC; CDR3 protein: CASISTGERRGYTF; clone size: -; V gene: TRBV6-5; D gene: TRBD1; J gene: TRBJ1-2
CDR3 DNA: TGTGCCCGCCAAAGGGGACGTAACTATGGCTACACCTTC; CDR3 protein: CARQRGRNYGYTF; clone size: -; V gene: TRBV30; D gene: -; J gene: TRBJ1-2
CDR3 DNA: TGTGCCAGCAGTTACCAATCAGGGAACACTGAAGCTTTCTTT; CDR3 protein: CASSYQSGNTEAFF; clone size: few; V gene: TRBV6-5; D gene: -; J gene: TRBJ1-1
CDR3 DNA: TGCGCCAGCAGCTTGGAAGCGTCTCGGCCCCAGTTCTTC; CDR3 protein: CASSLEASRPQFF; clone size: -; V gene: TRBV5-1; D gene: -; J gene: TRBJ2-1
CDR3 DNA: TGTGCCAGCAGCTTAAGTGACACCTACGAGCAGTACTTC; CDR3 protein: CASSLSDTYEQYF; clone size: -; V gene: TRBV7-6; D gene: -; J gene: TRBJ2-7
CDR3 DNA: TGTGCCAGCAGTTGGAGGGGAATGTCCGGGGAGCTGTTTTTT; CDR3 protein: CASSWRGMSGELFF; clone size: -; V gene: TRBV27; D gene: -; J gene: TRBJ2-2